A single sample is the source of the 22 T cell receptor beta chains below, sequenced in a study of CD8+ T cells in alopecia areata. cDNA prepared by RNA extraction and subsequent reverse transcription served as the template for sequencing. Measured with immunoSEQ multiplex PCR; TCRdb has only the in-frame clones, and not every one. The table shows fewer than 200,000 clones, with 50% to 70% occurring only once. The sample consisted of CD4+ T cells sorted from blood, taken at week 0. These receptors all come from a human donor with alopecia areata.

The V and J genes are TRBV30 and TRBJ1-5; TRBD1 matches 8 bases. Unmatched junction bases numbered 8, after V lost 0 bases and J lost 7 bases. The CDR3 extends over 15 amino acids. The germline CDR1 and CDR2 sequences are GTSNPN and SVGIG (reference sequence). The CDR3 loop is CAWSVLQQGGQPQHF. CDR3 coding DNA: TGTGCCTGGAGTGTACTCCAACAGGGGGGACAGCCCCAGCATTTT.

This chain links TRBV11-2 with TRBJ2-5; no firm D call. The CDR3 sequence is 14 residues long. V lost 3 bases and J 2 bases, leaving 10 bases between the germline ends. CDR1 is SGHAT and CDR2 is FQNNGV in the germline V gene. CDR3: CASSLAAAQETQYF. DNA of the CDR3: TGTGCCAGCAGCTTGGCCGCAGCACAAGAGACCCAGTACTTC.

The rearrangement links TRBV30 to TRBJ2-1, with D maybe TRBD2 (5 bases). The CDR3 length is 13 residues. CDR1 is GTSNPN, CDR2 SVGIG, per germline (reference sequence). The V and J ends lost 0 bases and 10 bases respectively, with 13 bases between them. CDR3 bases: TGTGCCTGGAGTGTACTCCGCTTAGCGGAGCAGTTCTTC. Encoded protein: CAWSVLRLAEQFF.

The chain combines TRBV7-2 with TRBJ2-7; possible D gene TRBD1, 6 bases. CDR1 is SGHTA, CDR2 FQGNSA, per germline. The CDR3 is 15 amino acids. V lost 5 bases and J lost 4, with 18 bases in between. The DNA for the CDR3 is TGTGCCAGCAGCCCTCAGTGGACAGATACATACGAGCAGTACTTC. Encoded protein: CASSPQWTDTYEQYF.

The rearrangement joins TRBV18 to TRBJ1-1; D is undetermined. CDR1 and CDR2 (germline): KGHSH, LQKENI. This CDR3 has 13 amino acids. V was clipped by 3 bases and J by 0 bases, with 5 bases between them. CDR3 coding DNA: TGTGCCAGCTCACCTCGCGTGAACACTGAAGCTTTCTTT. It translates to CASSPRVNTEAFF.

The chain combines TRBV7-9 with TRBJ2-1; 7 bases fit TRBD1. V shed 5 bases and J 5 bases; nucleotides not matched to a gene: 6. The germline CDR1 and CDR2 sequences are SEHNR and FQNEAQ (reference sequence). This CDR3 region has 14 residues. Here the CDR3 reads CASSPATGDNEQFF. As DNA, the CDR3 is TGTGCCAGCAGCCCCGCCACAGGGGACAATGAGCAGTTCTTC.

This clone was observed a handful of times. The rearrangement uses TRBV10-3 and TRBJ2-3; 12 bases line up with TRBD2. The germline V gene encodes CDR1 ENHRY and CDR2 SYGVKD. The CDR3 totals 16 residues. Trimming cost V 6 bases and J 5 bases; bases outside gene matches: 9. The CDR3 region is CAISRTSGEPRDTQYF. CDR3 DNA sequence: TGTGCCATCAGCCGGACTAGCGGGGAACCTCGAGATACGCAGTATTTT.

This clone was found a few times. The identical CDR3 is also encoded by other nucleotide sequences in the sample. This chain joins TRBV29-1 and TRBJ1-1; D gene unclear. Trimming cost V 4 bases and J 0 bases, with 9 bases left between them. This CDR3 is 13 amino acids long. Germline CDR1 and CDR2: SQVTM and ANQGSEA. CDR3 nucleotides: TGCAGCGTTGTAAGGCGGATGAACACTGAAGCTTTCTTT. It codes for CSVVRRMNTEAFF.

The chain employs TRBV7-6 and TRBJ2-7, with D perhaps TRBD2 (5 bases). The CDR3 totals 12 residues. V was clipped by 3 bases and J by 2 bases, with 5 bases between them. Germline CDR1 is SGHVS and CDR2 is FNYEAQ. CDR3 DNA sequence: TGTGCCAGCAGCTTCGGGGCCTACGAGCAGTACTTC. Translating it yields CASSFGAYEQYF. Full variable domain (rest looked up from reference TRBV7-6 and TRBJ2-7): GAGVSQSPRYKVTKRGQDVALRCDPISGHVSLYWYRQALGQGPEFLTYFNYEAQQDKSGLPNDRFSAERPEGSISTLTIQRTEQRDSAMYRCASSFGAYEQYFGPGTRLTVT.

The sample holds a few counts of this clone. The chain carries TRBV14 and TRBJ2-3; D possibly corresponds to TRBD2 (5 bases). The CDR3 runs to 13 residues. With 3 bases removed from V and 6 bases from J, the gap between germline ends came to 10 bases. Germline lookup yields CDR1 SGHDN and CDR2 FVKESK. DNA for the CDR3: TGTGCCAGCAGCCACCTTAGAGGGGATACGCAGTATTTT. Translating it yields CASSHLRGDTQYF.

V usage is TRBV5-1 and J usage is TRBJ2-7; 9 positions match TRBD1. The CDR3 loop spans 14 amino acids. In germline, CDR1 is SGHRS, CDR2 YFSETQ. Losses at the gene ends were 4 bases for V and 3 bases for J; bases not matched to a gene: 5. The CDR3 region has the DNA TGCGCCAGCAGCCAGGGACAGGGCCTCTACGAGCAGTACTTC. Translation: CASSQGQGLYEQYF. Variable domain in full (rest from reference TRBV5-1 and TRBJ2-7): KAGVTQTPRYLIKTRGQQVTLSCSPISGHRSVSWYQQTPGQGLQFLFEYFSETQRNKGNFPGRFSGRQFSNSRSEMNVSTLELGDSALYLCASSQGQGLYEQYFGPGTRLTVT.

This clone was recorded at least ten times. V usage is TRBV2 and J usage is TRBJ1-5; D is uncertain. The germline gives CDR1 SNHLY, CDR2 FYNNEI. This CDR3 has 14 amino acids. The V and J ends lost 6 bases and 0 bases respectively, with 9 bases between them. CDR3 nucleotides: TGTGCCAGCAGCGGCAGTTATAGCAATCAGCCCCAGCATTTT. Encoded protein: CASSGSYSNQPQHF. The full variable domain, completed using reference TRBV2 and TRBJ1-5, is EPEVTQTPSHQVTQMGQEVILRCVPISNHLYFYWYRQILGQKVEFLVSFYNNEISEKSEIFDDQFSVERPDGSNFTLKIRSTKLEDSAMYFCASSGSYSNQPQHFGDGTRLSIL.

This clone was counted a few times. The chain is built from TRBV11-2 and TRBJ1-6, with D possibly matching TRBD1 (6 bases). CDR1 SGHAT and CDR2 FQNNGV come from the germline V gene. V lost 5 bases and J lost 4, with 12 bases in between. This CDR3 contains 15 residues. Here the CDR3 DNA reads TGTGCCAGCAGCCCCCGGACAGCGTATAATTCACCCCTCCACTTT. This sequence encodes CASSPRTAYNSPLHF.

This clone showed up just a few times. The V gene is TRBV6-1, the J gene TRBJ1-2, with D tentatively TRBD1 (5 bases). This CDR3 spans 12 amino acids. Germline V CDR1 and CDR2: MNHNS, SASEGT. V shed 4 bases and J shed 7 bases, with 10 bases lying between them. The CDR3 DNA reads TGTGCCAGCAGTGTCAGGGTGGTTGGCTACACCTTC. Translated, it gives CASSVRVVGYTF.

The CDR3 reads CSVEFGLRETQYF. The CDR3 nucleotides are TGCAGCGTGGAGTTCGGACTGCGAGAGACCCAGTACTTC. V usage is TRBV29-1 and J usage is TRBJ2-5; D possibly corresponds to TRBD2 (5 bases). V was cut by 6 bases and J by 4 bases, with 15 bases left in between. The CDR3 sequence is 13 residues long. CDR1 SQVTM and CDR2 ANQGSEA come from the germline V gene.

A few counts support this clone. V usage is TRBV2 and J usage is TRBJ1-6, with a tentative D call TRBD1 (5 bases). The germline V gene encodes CDR1 SNHLY and CDR2 FYNNEI. V was pared by 7 bases and J by 8 bases, with 12 bases between. There are 13 residues in the CDR3. The CDR3 sequence is CASIPGPDSPLHF. DNA of the CDR3: TGTGCCAGCATCCCAGGGCCTGATTCACCCCTCCACTTT.

This chain links TRBV7-9 with TRBJ1-1; no clear D gene. CDR1 SEHNR and CDR2 FQNEAQ come from the germline V gene (reference sequence). The CDR3 is made up of 12 amino acids. Deletions cut 5 bases from V and 5 bases from J, with 9 bases between. Written as DNA, the CDR3 is TGTGCCAGCAGCCGCACCGATACTGAAGCTTTCTTT. Its translation is CASSRTDTEAFF. Filled out from reference TRBV7-9 and TRBJ1-1, the complete variable domain reads DTGVSQNPRHKITKRGQNVTFRCDPISEHNRLYWYRQTLGQGPEFLTYFQNEAQLEKSRLLSDRFSAERPKGSFSTLEIQRTEQGDSAMYLCASSRTDTEAFFGQGTRLTVV.

A few counts support this clone. The chain employs TRBV19 and TRBJ2-5, with D perhaps TRBD1 (5 bases). Trimming shortened V by 4 bases and J by 2 bases, and 11 bases separated the two germline ends. Germline values: CDR1 LNHDA, CDR2 SQIVND (reference sequence). The CDR3 spans 14 residues. CDR3 protein: CASSTSGHQETQYF. DNA of the CDR3: TGTGCCAGTAGTACCTCTGGACATCAAGAGACCCAGTACTTC.

This chain links TRBV6-6 with TRBJ1-2; D is ambiguous. Germline V gene lookup returns CDR1 MNHNY and CDR2 SVGAGI (reference sequence). V lost 4 bases to trimming and J lost 1 base, with 4 bases between them. The CDR3 has 12 amino acids. The CDR3 sequence is CASSWDNYGYTF. The CDR3 region has the DNA TGTGCCAGCAGTTGGGATAACTATGGCTACACCTTC.

The chain joins TRBV29-1 to TRBJ1-2, with 8 bases fitting TRBD1. CDR1 and CDR2 from the germline V gene are SQVTM and ANQGSEA. CDR3 size: 14 residues. Germline trimming cut 1 base from V and 6 bases from J; bases unmatched to any gene: 7. The CDR3 reads CSVEGRRGQNGYTF. For the CDR3, the DNA is TGCAGCGTTGAAGGACGCAGGGGGCAGAATGGCTACACCTTC. The variable domain in full, completed from reference TRBV29-1 and TRBJ1-2, reads SAVISQKPSRDICQRGTSLTIQCQVDSQVTMMFWYRQQPGQSLTLIATANQGSEATYESGFVIDKFPISRPNLTFSTLTVSNMSPEDSSIYLCSVEGRRGQNGYTFGSGTRLTVV.

This clone occurred a few times. This chain links TRBV29-1 with TRBJ2-7; TRBD2 matches at 12 bases. Germline-derived CDR1 and CDR2 are SQVTM and ANQGSEA. CDR3 length: 14 amino acids. The ends lost 7 bases at V and 3 bases at J; junction bases unmatched: 7. This CDR3 reads CSANGLAGNYEQYF. CDR3 nucleotide sequence: TGCAGCGCAAACGGACTAGCGGGGAACTACGAGCAGTACTTC.

J is TRBJ2-5 and V is TRBV5-1, with D possibly matching TRBD1 (6 bases). The CDR3 runs to 14 residues. V was pared by 3 bases and J by 3 bases, with 12 bases between. CDR1 and CDR2 (germline): SGHRS, YFSETQ. The DNA of the CDR3 is TGCGCCAGCAGCTCTCCGGGACACAAAGAGACCCAGTACTTC. The encoded protein is CASSSPGHKETQYF.